The 31 T cell receptor beta chains below were found in one sample sequenced in a study of T cells in Graves' hyperthyroidism and ophthalmopathy (dated 2019 in TCRdb). The protocol used for the library was multiplex PCR. The listed sequencing device is Illumina HiSeq 2000. Amplification of TCR beta CDR3 regions was carried out from RNA transcripts. The TCR CDR3 was subjected to a first round of RT-PCR using the HTBI primer set and the Qiagen OneStep RT-PCR kit. TCRdb ran its own pipeline on the public reads, namely fastp trimming at Q25 and MiXCR clone calling, and kept in-frame beta chains. Rows are unified per CDR3 protein, each entry keeping the most common DNA and genes. This sample lists about 420,000 distinct CDR3 sequences; around 14% were detected once. Clones ranked in the top ten supply around an eighth of the sample. Sequenced material: blood. The receptor set was obtained from a woman between 18 and 29 years old with Graves' hyperthyroidism.

The chain's CDR3 is CASSDTSGRHPTYEQYF. The CDR3 DNA follows: TGTGCCAGCAGTGATACGTCGGGGCGCCACCCAACCTACGAGCAGTACTTC. This rearrangement joins TRBV12-3 or TRBV12-4 to TRBJ2-7; the D gene could be TRBD1 or TRBD2 (5 bases each). The CDR3 has 17 amino acids. The V gene lost 5 bases and the J gene lost 2 bases, with 22 bases spanning the gap.

V and J are TRBV2 and TRBJ1-6; unclear D gene. Trimming shortened V by 4 bases and J by 9 bases, and 16 bases separated the two germline ends. This CDR3 contains 15 residues. The V gene's germline CDR1 is SNHLY and CDR2 FYNNEI. In DNA, the CDR3 is TGTGCCAGCAGTGCTTTAACGGGGATGGGTTCACCCCTCCACTTT. It specifies CASSALTGMGSPLHF.

The table lists this clonotype with many counts. The V and J genes are TRBV27 and TRBJ2-1, with TRBD2 matching over 7 bases. Germline assignment: CDR1 MNHEY and CDR2 SMNVEV (reference sequence). The V gene end was trimmed by 7 bases and the J gene end by 7 bases; junction bases not matched to a gene: 7. The CDR3 has 13 amino acids. CDR3 bases: TGTGCCAGCAATAGGCAGGGAGGGAATGAGCAGTTCTTC. Encoded protein: CASNRQGGNEQFF.

This clonotype occurred many times. This chain connects TRBV18 to TRBJ2-7; D uncertain. This CDR3 contains 13 residues. Trimming left V 0 bases short and J 6 bases short, with 9 bases between. CDR1 is KGHSH, CDR2 LQKENI, per germline. The CDR3 DNA sequence: TGTGCCAGCTCACCACCGAACCCGGGCGAGCAGTACTTC. Protein product: CASSPPNPGEQYF. Full variable domain (rest looked up from reference TRBV18 and TRBJ2-7): NAGVMQNPRHLVRRRGQEARLRCSPMKGHSHVYWYRQLPEEGLKFMVYLQKENIIDESGMPKERFSAEFPKEGPSILRIQQVVRGDSAAYFCASSPPNPGEQYFGPGTRLTVT.

This clonotype was recorded many times. The chain is built from TRBV6-1 and TRBJ2-3, with 9 positions matching TRBD2. CDR1 is MNHNS and CDR2 is SASEGT in the germline V gene. V trimming: 5 bases; J trimming: 2 bases; junction bases outside the gene matches: 8. The CDR3 is made up of 16 amino acids. CDR3: CASSSAGTSITDTQYF. CDR3 coding DNA: TGTGCCAGCAGTTCAGCCGGGACTAGCATCACAGATACGCAGTATTTT.

The chain is built from TRBV2 and TRBJ2-2; D remains ambiguous. The CDR3 consists of 12 residues. The V end lost 5 bases, the J end lost 6 bases, and 7 bases lay between the germline ends. The germline V gene has CDR1 SNHLY and CDR2 FYNNEI. This chain's CDR3 is CASSFRPGELFF. As DNA, the CDR3 is TGTGCCAGCAGTTTTCGTCCCGGGGAGCTGTTTTTT.

In its sample, this clonotype was seen a few times. The CDR3 DNA is TGCAGTGCTAGAGATCCTGGGCCAGGGAGGAAATTCTATGGCTACACCTTC. Translated, it gives CSARDPGPGRKFYGYTF. This sequence joins TRBV20-1 and TRBJ1-2; possible D gene TRBD1, 5 bases. This CDR3 is built from 17 residues. Looked up from germline, CDR1 is DFQATT and CDR2 is SNEGSKA (reference sequence). V lost 0 bases, J lost 4 bases, and 21 bases lay in between.

This clonotype showed up just a few times. V usage is TRBV6-8 and J usage is TRBJ1-2; a possible D gene is TRBD1 (5 bases). Trimming took 0 bases from V and 7 from J, leaving 9 bases between them. Germline V gene data show CDR1 as MNHGY and CDR2 as SAAAGT. The CDR3 length is 13 residues. The chain's CDR3 is CASSYSTRGGYTF. As DNA, the CDR3 is TGTGCCAGCAGTTACTCGACTAGGGGTGGCTACACCTTC.

The chain has TRBV20-1 and TRBJ2-3; 11 nucleotides line up with TRBD2. From germline, CDR1 is DFQATT and CDR2 SNEGSKA (reference sequence). The CDR3 consists of 18 residues. Trimming removed 5 bases from V and 0 bases from J; junction bases left unmatched: 13. The CDR3 DNA sequence: TGCAGTGCTCCTACGACTAGCGGGGCTCCTTCTAGCACAGATACGCAGTATTTT. This encodes CSAPTTSGAPSSTDTQYF.

This clonotype was picked up many times. The genes are TRBV20-1 and TRBJ1-2, with 7 bases identical to TRBD1. The CDR3 contains 14 residues. V shed 4 bases, J shed 5 bases, and the junction held 10 bases outside the gene matches. The germline gives CDR1 DFQATT, CDR2 SNEGSKA (reference sequence). CDR3 region: CSATYPGQLYGYTF. The CDR3 nucleotides are TGCAGTGCTACTTATCCGGGACAGTTATATGGCTACACCTTC.

The chain combines TRBV9 with TRBJ2-3; possible D gene TRBD2, 7 bases. The V gene's germline CDR1 is SGDLS and CDR2 YYNGEE. The V end lost 3 bases, the J end lost 7 bases, and 18 bases lay between the germline ends. CDR3 length: 15 residues. CDR3 DNA sequence: TGTGCCAGCAGCGCGACGCGGGGGCCCCTGAATACGCAGTATTTT. Translating it yields CASSATRGPLNTQYF.

A few counts support this clonotype. The rearrangement joins TRBV12-3 or TRBV12-4 to TRBJ2-3; D might be TRBD1 (6 bases). The V end lost 6 bases, the J end lost 2 bases, and 12 bases lay between the germline ends. The CDR3 runs 14 residues. The CDR3 is CASRETGYTDTQYF. CDR3 coding DNA: TGTGCCAGCAGGGAGACAGGATACACAGATACGCAGTATTTT.

Ten or more counts support this clonotype. The chain links TRBV7-9 to TRBJ2-7; the D gene is possibly TRBD1 (5 bases). Trimming shortened V by 7 bases and J by 2 bases, and 21 bases separated the two germline ends. The CDR3 extends over 16 amino acids. The germline V gene has CDR1 SEHNR and CDR2 FQNEAQ (reference sequence). This chain's CDR3 is CASTDQGPASTYEQYF. The DNA of the CDR3 is TGTGCCAGCACCGATCAGGGTCCGGCATCAACCTACGAGCAGTACTTC.

The sample holds many counts of this clonotype. The chain couples TRBV12-3 or TRBV12-4 to TRBJ2-2, with 12 bases identical to TRBD2. The CDR3 covers 18 residues. The J segment lost 3 bases and the V segment lost 5 bases, leaving 10 bases of the junction unmatched. The CDR3 nucleotides read TGTGCCAGCAGTCCCCTGGCTAGCGGGAGGGCCGACACCGGGGAGCTGTTTTTT. Encoded protein: CASSPLASGRADTGELFF.

The V and J genes are TRBV10-3 and TRBJ2-1; tentative D call: TRBD2 (6 bases). V shed 4 bases and J shed 8 bases, with 15 bases lying between them. CDR1 and CDR2 (germline): ENHRY, SYGVKD. CDR3 length equals 14 residues. The CDR3 sequence: CAISASGVGDEQFF. CDR3 bases: TGTGCCATCAGTGCCTCGGGAGTCGGCGATGAGCAGTTCTTC.

This chain joins TRBV2 and TRBJ2-1; tentatively, D is TRBD2 (5 bases). From germline, CDR1 is SNHLY and CDR2 FYNNEI. V lost 4 bases, J lost 5 bases, and 9 bases lay in between. The CDR3 is 13 residues long. CDR3 DNA: TGTGCCAGCAGTGGTCTAGCAAACAATGAGCAGTTCTTC. Residues: CASSGLANNEQFF.

This rearrangement joins TRBV6-1 to TRBJ1-6; D possibly corresponds to TRBD1 (5 bases). The CDR3 has 16 residues. V gave up 5 bases and J gave up 9 bases, with 20 bases separating them. Germline V lookup: CDR1 MNHNS, CDR2 SASEGT. The CDR3 protein is CASSLQGNSPISPLHF. The CDR3 DNA sequence: TGTGCCAGCAGTCTCCAGGGAAATTCCCCTATTTCACCCCTCCACTTT.

A few counts support this clonotype. This sequence joins TRBV10-3 and TRBJ1-1; maybe TRBD1 (6 bases). Germline V gene data show CDR1 as ENHRY and CDR2 as SYGVKD. CDR3 length equals 14 residues. V lost 8 bases to trimming and J lost 1 base, with 14 bases between them. CDR3 amino acids: CAIGRGQSNTEAFF. CDR3 sequence (DNA): TGTGCCATCGGACGAGGACAGTCGAACACTGAAGCTTTCTTT.

The sample holds many counts of this clonotype. The chain carries TRBV28 and TRBJ1-3, with TRBD1 identical over 8 bases. CDR3 size: 15 residues. CDR1 is MDHEN and CDR2 is SYDVKM in the germline V gene. V trimming: 5 bases; J trimming: 0 bases; junction bases outside the gene matches: 3. CDR3 sequence (DNA): TGTGCCAGCAGTCTGACAGGGGCCTCTGGAAACACCATATATTTT. Amino acid sequence: CASSLTGASGNTIYF.

This clonotype was picked up many times. J is TRBJ1-2 and V is TRBV3-1; unclear D gene. This CDR3 spans 14 amino acids. The germline V gene has CDR1 LGHDT and CDR2 YNNKEL (reference sequence). The ends were cut back, 2 bases at V and 2 bases at J, with 9 bases in the middle. The CDR3 DNA follows: TGTGCCAGCAGCCAACTCTCGAAGAACTATGGCTACACCTTC. Amino acid sequence: CASSQLSKNYGYTF. Based on the CDR3 plus reference TRBV3-1 and TRBJ1-2, the full variable domain is DTAVSQTPKYLVTQMGNDKSIKCEQNLGHDTMYWYKQDSKKFLKIMFSYNNKELIINETVPNRFSPKSPDKAHLNLHINSLELGDSAVYFCASSQLSKNYGYTFGSGTRLTVV.

Many counts were recorded for this clonotype. The chain employs TRBV2 and TRBJ2-5; D remains ambiguous. The CDR3 contains 13 residues. V lost 4 bases and J lost 3, with 9 bases in between. Germline V CDR1 and CDR2: SNHLY, FYNNEI. CDR3 bases: TGTGCCAGCAGTGCGGTGGCAAAAGAGACCCAGTACTTC. This sequence encodes CASSAVAKETQYF.

This clonotype has a count of ten or more. The CDR3 DNA reads TGTGCCAGCAGTTTACTTTCTGGGGATGGCTACACCTTC. It is translated as CASSLLSGDGYTF. V gene TRBV27 combines with J gene TRBJ1-2; D remains ambiguous. Germline lookup yields CDR1 MNHEY and CDR2 SMNVEV (reference sequence). The CDR3 contains 13 residues. The V end lost 2 bases, the J end lost 6 bases, and 10 bases lay between the germline ends.

V is TRBV11-2 and J is TRBJ1-1; no clear D. This CDR3 comprises 15 residues. Trimming took 5 bases from V and 0 from J, leaving 13 bases between them. Germline V gene lookup returns CDR1 SGHAT and CDR2 FQNNGV. CDR3 bases: TGTGCCAGCAGCCCTCCCTTCCGCATGAACACTGAAGCTTTCTTT. Its protein is CASSPPFRMNTEAFF.

This clonotype has only a few counts. This rearrangement joins TRBV27 to TRBJ1-4, with TRBD1 matching over 7 bases. Losses at the gene ends were 5 bases for V and 4 bases for J; bases not matched to a gene: 10. The CDR3 sequence is 16 residues long. CDR1 and CDR2 from the germline V gene are MNHEY and SMNVEV (reference sequence). The CDR3 spells CASSIGTDLINEKLFF. As DNA, the CDR3 is TGTGCCAGCAGTATCGGGACAGATCTCATTAATGAAAAACTGTTTTTT.

This clonotype was seen many times. The V and J genes are TRBV3-2 and TRBJ2-2; TRBD1 is the table's D call and was not checked against the DNA. TRBV3-2 is shown as a pseudogene. CDR3 size: 17 residues. The CDR3 loop reads CARSTRTGTANTGELFF. In DNA form, the CDR3 reads TGTGCCAGAAGCACCCGAACCGGGACAGCGAACACCGGGGAGCTGTTTTTT.

This clonotype was detected many times. The junction differs from germline at one of its ends, possibly a read error. The J gene is TRBJ2-1, the V gene TRBV10-3, with 9 bases identical to TRBD2. This CDR3 has 14 residues. The germline CDR1 and CDR2 sequences are ENHRY and SYGVKD. CDR3 amino acids: CAIKASGTDKEQFF. CDR3 nucleotides: TGTGCCATCAAGGCTAGCGGGACGGACAAAGAGCAGTTCTTC.

This clonotype was observed many times. This rearrangement joins TRBV20-1 to TRBJ1-5, with no clear D. Trimming shortened V by 0 bases and J by 4 bases, and 16 bases separated the two germline ends. Germline-derived CDR1 and CDR2 are DFQATT and SNEGSKA (reference sequence). This CDR3 is built from 16 residues. Written as DNA, the CDR3 is TGCAGTGCTAGAGATAGGCATTCCAGGAGTAATCAGCCCCAGCATTTT. It encodes CSARDRHSRSNQPQHF.

This clonotype occurred many times. The gene calls are TRBV14 and TRBJ2-1, with D possibly being TRBD2 (6 bases). The CDR3 has 14 amino acids. V was shortened by 2 bases and J by 6 bases, with 11 bases between the two germline ends. CDR1 and CDR2 from the germline V gene are SGHDN and FVKESK. The CDR3 DNA is TGTGCCAGCAGCCAAATAGGAGGGATCAATGAGCAGTTCTTC. It is translated as CASSQIGGINEQFF.

This clonotype occurred a few times. The chain joins TRBV5-4 to TRBJ1-1; maybe TRBD1 (6 bases). Germline CDR1 and CDR2: SGHNT and YYREEE (reference sequence). V shed 3 bases and J shed 11 bases, with 20 bases lying between them. The CDR3 totals 14 residues. CDR3 sequence (DNA): TGTGCCAGCAGCTCAGACAGGACATGGTCTCGGGCTTTCTTT. Its translation is CASSSDRTWSRAFF. The whole variable domain, filled in from reference TRBV5-4 and TRBJ1-1, reads ETGVTQSPTHLIKTRGQQVTLRCSSQSGHNTVSWYQQALGQGPQFIFQYYREEENGRGNFPPRFSGLQFPNYSSELNVNALELDDSALYLCASSSDRTWSRAFFGQGTRLTVV.

This clonotype was seen just once. Mismatch with germline at one junction end may stem from a read error. This chain's CDR3 is CSARDSTPRSYNEQLF. Here the CDR3 DNA reads TGCAGTGCAAGAGACTCAACTCCTAGGTCCTACAATGAGCAGCTCTTC. The rearrangement links TRBV20-1 to TRBJ2-1; no firm D call. The CDR3 contains 16 residues. Germline CDR1 and CDR2: DFQATT and SNEGSKA (reference sequence).

This clonotype was observed at least ten times. This chain links TRBV15 with TRBJ2-6; 8 positions match TRBD1. Germline-derived CDR1 and CDR2 are LNHNV and YYDKDF (reference sequence). J gave up 0 bases and V 2 bases, and 6 bases lay outside the gene matches. This CDR3 comprises 18 residues. The CDR3 region has the DNA TGTGCCACCAGCAGAAAGACAGGGGATATCTCTGGGGCCAACGTCCTGACTTTC. Its protein is CATSRKTGDISGANVLTF.